Below, 22 T cell receptor beta chains from the same sample are listed, as sequenced in a study of blood T cells in healthy people across ages. The use of a sample-barcoded 5' primer and a J-beta primer mix characterized a second PCR of roughly 7 to 11 cycles. TCRdb re-derived calls from the 5' RACE reads in MiXCR, one entry per CDR3 protein. There are 750,000 to 950,000 distinct CDR3 sequences in the sample; about 28% occur only once, and roughly 10% lies in the top ten. This sample also appeared in a second study, on T cells of mothers and their children.

What was sequenced was blood. The source is a woman aged 40 to 50 in good health.

A note on this clonotype: Mismatch with germline at one junction end may stem from a read error. The rearrangement joins TRBV9 to TRBJ1-4; the D is unclear. The length of the CDR3 is 11 residues. Germline V lookup: CDR1 SGDLS, CDR2 YYNGEE. CDR3 residues: CASADGEKRFF. The CDR3 coding sequence is TGTGCCAGCGCGGACGGTGAAAAACGGTTTTTT.

The chain couples TRBV7-9 to TRBJ1-1, with D possibly matching TRBD1 (5 bases). From germline, CDR1 is SEHNR and CDR2 FQNEAQ (reference sequence). CDR3 length: 12 residues. Trimming removed 7 bases from V and 8 bases from J, with 14 bases in between. This chain's CDR3 is CASNLERGEAFF. CDR3 DNA: TGTGCCAGCAACCTTGAACGGGGGGAAGCTTTCTTT.

The chain recombines TRBV28 with TRBJ2-1; D could derive from TRBD1 or TRBD2 (6 bases each). This CDR3 has 18 residues. The germline V gene encodes CDR1 MDHEN and CDR2 SYDVKM. Trimming left V 6 bases short and J 5 bases short, with 26 bases between. CDR3 loop: CASSRGFWGLMGDNEQFF. The CDR3 coding sequence is TGTGCCAGCAGCCGGGGGTTTTGGGGGCTTATGGGAGACAATGAGCAGTTCTTC.

V usage is TRBV7-6 and J usage is TRBJ2-1, with D possibly being TRBD1 (6 bases). The tail of the sequence fits TRBJ2-7 better, so the J call may be wrong. Germline CDR1 and CDR2: SGHVS and FNYEAQ. CDR3 length: 17 residues. The CDR3 DNA is TGTGCCAGCAGCTACACATTAAGGGGGAGCTCCTACAATGAGCAGTACTTC. Amino acid sequence: CASSYTLRGSSYNEQYF.

The V and J genes are TRBV28 and TRBJ1-1; 7 nucleotides match TRBD1. Germline assignment: CDR1 MDHEN and CDR2 SYDVKM. V was pared by 7 bases and J by 3 bases, with 11 bases of the junction left unmatched. This CDR3 has 15 residues. This chain's CDR3 is CASNSWAGGDTEAFF. CDR3 DNA: TGTGCCAGCAACTCCTGGGCAGGGGGTGACACTGAAGCTTTCTTT.

In this sample, this clonotype turned up many times. V and J are TRBV4-3 and TRBJ2-1; tentative D call: TRBD2 (5 bases). This CDR3 is 15 amino acids long. Per germline, CDR1 LGHNA and CDR2 YSLEER. Trimming took 4 bases from V and 10 from J, leaving 20 bases between them. CDR3 amino acids: CASSLDTSLRGEQFF. CDR3 coding DNA: TGCGCCAGCAGCCTAGACACATCCCTACGGGGAGAGCAGTTCTTC.

This clonotype was picked up many times. The chain carries TRBV4-1 and TRBJ2-1; 10 bases line up with TRBD2. The CDR3 is 15 residues long. After removal of 5 bases from V and 4 bases from J, the junction contained 5 bases not matched to a gene. The germline CDR1 and CDR2 sequences are MGHRA and YSYEKL. CDR3 bases: TGCGCCAGCAGCTCCGGGACTAGCGCGTACAATGAGCAGTTCTTC. It codes for CASSSGTSAYNEQFF.

This clonotype was picked up many times. CDR3 protein: CASSPDRDRIVDEQYF. The DNA of the CDR3 is TGCGCCAGCAGCCCGGACCGGGACAGGATTGTCGACGAGCAGTACTTC. The V and J genes are TRBV4-3 and TRBJ2-7; 8 bases fit TRBD1. Germline CDR1 LGHNA, CDR2 YSLEER. J was trimmed by 5 bases and V by 4 bases; bases with no gene match: 13. This CDR3 contains 16 residues.

There are many counts of this clonotype. The chain joins TRBV5-1 to TRBJ2-7, with a tentative D call TRBD2 (5 bases). The germline V gene has CDR1 SGHRS and CDR2 YFSETQ. This CDR3 is built from 14 residues. Trimming left V 5 bases short and J 1 base short, with 13 bases between. For the CDR3, the DNA is TGCGCCAGCAGACCGGGAACTACATCCTACGAGCAGTACTTC. Translated: CASRPGTTSYEQYF.

This clonotype was seen repeatedly, ten times or more. The CDR3: CSAETGTSYEQYF. DNA for the CDR3: TGCAGTGCTGAGACAGGGACAAGCTACGAGCAGTACTTC. This chain uses TRBV20-1 with TRBJ2-7; 7 bases map to TRBD1. The CDR3 has 13 residues. Trimming at V came to 5 bases and at J to 3 bases, leaving 7 bases not matched to a gene. The germline V gene encodes CDR1 DFQATT and CDR2 SNEGSKA (reference sequence).

This clonotype was detected only a few times. The V gene is TRBV5-5, the J gene TRBJ2-2; D may be TRBD2 (6 bases). Trimming took 4 bases from V and 2 from J, leaving 15 bases between them. The CDR3 consists of 16 residues. The germline CDR1 and CDR2 sequences are SGHKS and YYEKEE (reference sequence). The CDR3 coding sequence is TGTGCCAGCAGCCGGGGGTCGGGGGTAAACACCGGGGAGCTGTTTTTT. As protein: CASSRGSGVNTGELFF.

The sample holds a few counts of this clonotype. V is TRBV9 and J is TRBJ2-1, with 11 bases aligning to TRBD2. The CDR3 spans 15 residues. Germline-derived CDR1 and CDR2 are SGDLS and YYNGEE. Germline trimming cut 4 bases from V and 8 bases from J; bases unmatched to any gene: 8. The CDR3 region has the DNA TGTGCCAGCAGCCCACTGATTAGCGGGGGGGATGAGCAGTTCTTC. This translates into CASSPLISGGDEQFF.

This clonotype was recorded many times. The chain combines TRBV19 with TRBJ2-1; the D is unclear. This CDR3 is 14 amino acids long. Germline assignment: CDR1 LNHDA and CDR2 SQIVND (reference sequence). Trimming took off 6 bases at V and 4 bases at J, with 13 bases between the two ends. The DNA of the CDR3 is TGTGCCAGTAGCCCAACCTCCCAGTACAATGAGCAGTTCTTC. Encoded protein: CASSPTSQYNEQFF.

This clonotype was seen ten or more times. The chain links TRBV4-2 to TRBJ2-3; either TRBD1 or TRBD2 may supply D (5 bases each). Germline V gene lookup returns CDR1 LGHNA and CDR2 YNFKEQ. V lost 0 bases to trimming and J lost 11 bases, with 9 bases between them. The CDR3 has 12 residues. In DNA, the CDR3 is TGTGCCAGCAGCCAAGAAGGGACCAAGCAGTATTTT. Residues: CASSQEGTKQYF.

In its sample, this clonotype was seen many times. J is TRBJ2-4 and V is TRBV27; no clear D gene. The CDR3 consists of 14 residues. V lost 1 base, J lost 4 bases, and 8 bases lay in between. Germline loops: CDR1 MNHEY, CDR2 SMNVEV (reference sequence). The CDR3 spells CASSLFDGKNIQYF. CDR3 DNA: TGTGCCAGCAGTTTATTTGACGGAAAAAACATTCAGTACTTC.

V and J are TRBV4-1 and TRBJ2-3; D remains ambiguous. Germline V gene sequence: CDR1 MGHRA, CDR2 YSYEKL. The CDR3 loop spans 14 amino acids. V gave up 3 bases and J gave up 6 bases, with 13 bases separating them. This chain's CDR3 is CASSHGPGRDTQYF. CDR3 DNA: TGCGCCAGCAGCCACGGACCCGGGCGGGATACGCAGTATTTT.

A word on this clonotype: This may be a read error: a much more frequent sequence differs by one nucleotide. The CDR3 sequence is CASSLLGNTKAGANVRTF. Written as DNA, the CDR3 is TGTGCCAGCAGTTTACTTGGGAACACCAAGGCTGGGGCCAACGTCCGGACTTTC. This chain joins TRBV12-3 or TRBV12-4 and TRBJ2-6, with a weak D call TRBD1 (5 bases). This CDR3 region has 18 residues.

This CDR3 reads CASTDRALGNSPLHF. The CDR3 DNA is TGTGCCAGCACCGACAGGGCATTGGGGAATTCACCCCTCCACTTT. This chain joins TRBV6-5 and TRBJ1-6; 7 positions agree with TRBD1. This CDR3 spans 15 amino acids. Per the germline V gene, CDR1 is MNHEY and CDR2 is SVGAGI. The J segment lost 7 bases and the V segment lost 7 bases, leaving 10 bases of the junction unmatched.

The rearrangement links TRBV20-1 to TRBJ2-7; D not certain. Germline V CDR1 and CDR2: DFQATT, SNEGSKA (reference sequence). V lost 6 bases to trimming and J lost 0 bases, with 12 bases between them. There are 13 residues in the CDR3. The DNA for the CDR3 is TGCAGTGCCCCGCGAGAAAACTCCTACGAGCAGTACTTC. Protein sequence: CSAPRENSYEQYF.

This clonotype was observed a handful of times. The gene calls are TRBV20-1 and TRBJ1-1; D uncertain. The V end lost 6 bases, the J end lost 0 bases, and 8 bases lay between the germline ends. The CDR3 totals 12 residues. In germline, CDR1 is DFQATT, CDR2 SNEGSKA (reference sequence). The CDR3 loop is CSAEGLNTEAFF. CDR3 coding DNA: TGCAGTGCGGAAGGGTTGAACACTGAAGCTTTCTTT.

There are many counts of this clonotype. This chain connects TRBV6-5 to TRBJ2-6; D unresolved. The ends were cut back, 8 bases at V and 2 bases at J, with 7 bases in the middle. The CDR3 consists of 13 residues. The germline CDR1 and CDR2 sequences are MNHEY and SVGAGI. The DNA for the CDR3 is TGTGCCAGCGGCAAAGCTGGGGCCAACGTCCTGACTTTC. Amino acid sequence: CASGKAGANVLTF.

The sample holds many counts of this clonotype. The chain has TRBV7-2 and TRBJ2-1; the match to TRBD2 covers 15 bases. The CDR3 has 17 amino acids. The J segment lost 5 bases and the V segment lost 5 bases, leaving 7 bases of the junction unmatched. Germline V gene lookup returns CDR1 SGHTA and CDR2 FQGNSA. CDR3 bases: TGTGCCAGCAGCGGAGGACTAGCGGGGGGGCTCCACAATGAGCAGTTCTTC. It translates to CASSGGLAGGLHNEQFF.